A single sample gave rise to the 16 T cell receptor beta chains below, sequenced in a study of tumor-infiltrating lymphocytes in localized non-small cell lung cancer. Assay used: immunoSEQ multiplex PCR; TCRdb lists only in-frame clones, some missing. The sample yields around 6,700 clones, over 65% seen once. The sequenced sample consisted of lung tumor tissue. Source of these receptors: a human donor with non-small cell lung cancer.

The chain employs TRBV7-6 and TRBJ1-1; D call uncertain. V lost 2 bases, J lost 3 bases, and 10 bases lay in between. Germline V gives CDR1 SGHVS, CDR2 FNYEAQ. This CDR3 spans 14 amino acids. The CDR3 DNA follows: TGTGCCAGCAGCTTAAACGGGGAGGACACTGAAGCTTTCTTT. This codes for CASSLNGEDTEAFF.

The chain joins TRBV27 to TRBJ2-5, with unresolved D. CDR1 MNHEY and CDR2 SMNVEV come from the germline V gene (reference sequence). V was cut by 1 base and J by 5 bases, with 5 bases left in between. This CDR3 is 12 amino acids long. This CDR3 reads CASSLYGETQYF. CDR3 sequence (DNA): TGTGCCAGCAGTTTATATGGTGAGACCCAGTACTTC.

This sequence joins TRBV18 and TRBJ2-7; D tentatively reads TRBD1 or TRBD2 (5 bases each). Germline values: CDR1 KGHSH, CDR2 LQKENI. The CDR3 length is 14 residues. V was pared by 2 bases and J by 1 base, with 9 bases between. CDR3 nucleotides: TGTGCCAGCTCACCAATGGGACCTTCCTACGAGCAGTACTTC. It is translated as CASSPMGPSYEQYF.

The rearrangement joins TRBV5-1 to TRBJ1-6; 10 nucleotides match TRBD1. V shed 3 bases, J shed 9 bases, and the junction held 9 bases outside the gene matches. Per germline, CDR1 SGHRS and CDR2 YFSETQ. The CDR3 runs 16 residues. Written as DNA, the CDR3 is TGCGCCAGCAGCTCTCGACCGGGACAGGGGTCTTCACCCCTCCACTTT. This gives the protein CASSSRPGQGSSPLHF.

V usage is TRBV5-1 and J usage is TRBJ2-3; a possible D gene is TRBD2 (5 bases). From germline, CDR1 is SGHRS and CDR2 YFSETQ. Trimming shortened V by 4 bases and J by 0 bases, and 15 bases separated the two germline ends. The CDR3 is 16 residues long. The CDR3 DNA sequence: TGCGCCAGCAGCCTCCTAGCCGCCCCGAGCACAGATACGCAGTATTTT. This encodes CASSLLAAPSTDTQYF. Full variable domain (outside the CDR3, taken from reference TRBV5-1 and TRBJ2-3): KAGVTQTPRYLIKTRGQQVTLSCSPISGHRSVSWYQQTPGQGLQFLFEYFSETQRNKGNFPGRFSGRQFSNSRSEMNVSTLELGDSALYLCASSLLAAPSTDTQYFGPGTRLTVL.

The chain carries TRBV19 and TRBJ1-4; the D is unclear. The length of the CDR3 is 11 residues. Germline V gene sequence: CDR1 LNHDA, CDR2 SQIVND (reference sequence). Trimming left V 6 bases short and J 7 bases short, with 6 bases between. Here the CDR3 DNA reads TGTGCCAGTAGAACCGGTGAAAAACTGTTTTTT. Its translation: CASRTGEKLFF.

The chain joins TRBV7-8 to TRBJ1-5, with TRBD1 matching over 12 bases. The length of the CDR3 is 14 residues. V was pared by 8 bases and J by 6 bases, with 5 bases of the junction left unmatched. Germline V CDR1 and CDR2: SGHVS, FQNEAQ. As DNA, the CDR3 is TGTGCCAGCGGCGGGACAGGGGGCGTTCAGCCCCAGCATTTT. Encoded protein: CASGGTGGVQPQHF.

This chain links TRBV10-2 with TRBJ2-7; 8 nucleotides match TRBD2. Germline V gene lookup returns CDR1 WSHSY and CDR2 SAAADI. Trimming at V came to 6 bases and at J to 2 bases, leaving 9 bases not matched to a gene. The CDR3 covers 15 residues. CDR3 coding DNA: TGCGCCAGCAGCGAATCCAGCGGGAGTCCCTACGAGCAGTACTTC. It encodes CASSESSGSPYEQYF.

This clone was seen only once. This sequence joins TRBV5-1 and TRBJ2-5; D is perhaps TRBD2 (5 bases). With 0 bases removed from V and 5 bases from J, the gap between germline ends came to 11 bases. This CDR3 has 14 amino acids. CDR1 SGHRS and CDR2 YFSETQ come from the germline V gene. The DNA for the CDR3 is TGCGCCAGCAGCTTGGAGGCGGGTTGGGAGACCCAGTACTTC. It translates to CASSLEAGWETQYF.

The chain recombines TRBV28 with TRBJ2-1, with D uncertain. Germline loops: CDR1 MDHEN, CDR2 SYDVKM. This CDR3 spans 11 amino acids. Trimming stripped 5 bases from V and 3 bases from J, with 2 bases between. This CDR3 is CASSLYNEQFF. As DNA, the CDR3 is TGTGCCAGCAGTCTCTACAATGAGCAGTTCTTC.

This clone was recorded once. This rearrangement joins TRBV10-2 to TRBJ1-1; D gene uncertain. CDR3 length: 14 amino acids. V was pared by 0 bases and J by 3 bases, with 8 bases between. Per germline, CDR1 WSHSY and CDR2 SAAADI. The CDR3 spells CASSESLSYTEAFF. The CDR3 coding sequence is TGCGCCAGCAGTGAGTCGTTGTCTTACACTGAAGCTTTCTTT.

The sample holds a few counts of this clone. The chain uses TRBV6-1 and TRBJ1-2; D is undetermined. CDR1 and CDR2 (germline): MNHNS, SASEGT. This CDR3 is built from 14 residues. Trimming removed 7 bases from V and 5 bases from J, with 17 bases in between. The CDR3 DNA is TGTGCCAGCACCCGGGAACCCGCTAGTTATGGCTACACCTTC. This sequence encodes CASTREPASYGYTF.

The chain combines TRBV5-6 with TRBJ1-2; D is unclear. Germline assignment: CDR1 SGHDT and CDR2 YYEEEE. This CDR3 spans 16 amino acids. Deletions cut 0 bases from V and 1 base from J, with 13 bases between. The CDR3 DNA reads TGTGCCAGCAGCTTGGATACGTTTTCATTTAACTATGGCTACACCTTC. Its translation: CASSLDTFSFNYGYTF.

V and J are TRBV27 and TRBJ2-1; 7 bases agree with TRBD2. Germline assignment: CDR1 MNHEY and CDR2 SMNVEV (reference sequence). Trimming at V came to 5 bases and at J to 2 bases, leaving 6 bases not matched to a gene. CDR3 size: 15 residues. The CDR3 coding sequence is TGTGCCAGCAGTCTATTAGCGGGCGCCTACAATGAGCAGTTCTTC. As protein: CASSLLAGAYNEQFF.

V usage is TRBV30 and J usage is TRBJ1-1; D is unclear. The CDR3 sequence is 13 residues long. The V gene lost 1 base and the J gene lost 1 base, with 7 bases spanning the gap. In germline, CDR1 is GTSNPN, CDR2 SVGIG (reference sequence). CDR3 sequence: CAWSEGGNTEAFF. In DNA, the CDR3 is TGTGCCTGGAGTGAGGGAGGGAACACTGAAGCTTTCTTT.

The chain employs TRBV5-1 and TRBJ1-2; 7 bases fit TRBD1. Trimming took 4 bases from V and 1 from J; bases not matched to a gene: 4. Germline V lookup: CDR1 SGHRS, CDR2 YFSETQ. The CDR3 totals 14 residues. In nucleotides, the CDR3 is TGCGCCAGCAGCCGGGACAGACTTAACTATGGCTACACCTTC. Its translation: CASSRDRLNYGYTF.